These T cell receptor beta chains were read from a single sample in a study of a mutant IDH1 vaccine in newly diagnosed glioma. Produced via immunoSEQ multiplex PCR; TCRdb's table is partial and in-frame only. This sample yields 70,000 to 95,000 clones, of which over 75% are seen a single time; 5.3% belongs to the top ten. The material was PBMCs, obtained from a glioma patient treated with radiotherapy, temozolomide or both. Receptor source: a man aged 35-49 years with glioma. Some clones in this sample may be carry-over from other donors' samples. The CDR3 runs from the conserved cysteine through the conserved F or W. The D gene is left open where the match is weak. The size of a clone is reported for some rows only, either as once, few or many, or as a class for expanded clones.

cdr3_nt	cdr3_aa	d_call	j_call	clone_size	v_call
TGTGCCAGCAGCTTAGGCCGACAGGGGGCCTACTCCTACGAGCAGTACTTC	CASSLGRQGAYSYEQYF	TRBD1	TRBJ2-7	NA	TRBV7-9
TGTGCCAGTAGTCTGTCCGGGACGTCTGAAGCTTTCTTT	CASSLSGTSEAFF	NA	TRBJ1-1	NA	TRBV19
TGTGCCAGCAGTCGAGATCCACGCCAGCCCCAGCATTTT	CASSRDPRQPQHF	NA	TRBJ1-5	few	TRBV6-5
TGCGCCAGCAGCTTGTTGTCGGGGGGTATAGGTTCACCCCTCCACTTT	CASSLLSGGIGSPLHF	NA	TRBJ1-6	NA	TRBV5-1
TGTGCCAGTAGTCGAACTTCCGGACAGTCCCTATATGGCTACACCTTC	CASSRTSGQSLYGYTF	NA	TRBJ1-2	NA	TRBV19
TGTGCCAGCACGGCCTTCCCTCAGGTGGCAGATACGCAGTATTTT	CASTAFPQVADTQYF	NA	TRBJ2-3	NA	TRBV6-5
TGTGCCAGTAGTATTCTAGACACCTACGAGCAGTACTTC	CASSILDTYEQYF	NA	TRBJ2-7	NA	TRBV19
TGTGCCTGGAGTGCGACAGGGGGCTACGAGCAGTACTTC	CAWSATGGYEQYF	TRBD1	TRBJ2-7	once	TRBV30
TGCGCCAGCAGCCCGAGCGGGGCTAACACCGGGGAGCTGTTTTTT	CASSPSGANTGELFF	TRBD2	TRBJ2-2	once	TRBV4-1
TGTGCCAGCGGGCTCAGCGGGGGGGCACCGGACCAGTACTTC	CASGLSGGAPDQYF	TRBD2	TRBJ2-4	NA	TRBV13
TGTGCCTGGAGTAAGGGGCACGGGGGGCAAGAGACCCAGTACTTC	CAWSKGHGGQETQYF	TRBD2	TRBJ2-5	NA	TRBV30
TGCGCCAGCAGCTTGGTACCCGGCACCATATATTTT	CASSLVPGTIYF	NA	TRBJ1-3	few	TRBV5-1
TGTGCCAGCACCCTTGGCTTGGGCGAGCAGTACTTC	CASTLGLGEQYF	NA	TRBJ2-7	NA	TRBV7-9
TGCGCCAGCATGCGAGGGCCCGGCACCGGGGAGCTGTTTTTT	CASMRGPGTGELFF	NA	TRBJ2-2	NA	TRBV4-1
TGCAGGGGACGGGATGGCTACACCTTC	CRGRDGYTF	NA	TRBJ1-2	NA	TRBV20-1
TGTGCCAGTAGTACTCGGAACACTGAAGCTTTCTTT	CASSTRNTEAFF	NA	TRBJ1-1	NA	TRBV19
TGTGCCAGCAGCTTTGACAGGGGGAGGGGAGGCTACACCTTC	CASSFDRGRGGYTF	TRBD1	TRBJ1-2	NA	TRBV7-2
TGTGCCAGCGGTCTTTTAGAGCTGTTTTTT	CASGLLELFF	NA	TRBJ2-2	NA	TRBV2
TGTGCCAGCAGTCCGGGGACAGGGGGAGGCTATGGCTACACCTTC	CASSPGTGGGYGYTF	TRBD1	TRBJ1-2	NA	TRBV27
TGTGCCAGCAGCGTAGGCGGGGGCGCTTACGAGCAGTACTTC	CASSVGGGAYEQYF	NA	TRBJ2-7	once	TRBV9
TGTGCCAGCAGCCAAGACGCCCGGAGCTATGGCTACACCTTC	CASSQDARSYGYTF	NA	TRBJ1-2	NA	TRBV4-2
TGCAGCGTTGCCCCCCGGTGGGGCGAGCAGTACTTC	CSVAPRWGEQYF	NA	TRBJ2-7	NA	TRBV29-1
TGCGCCAGCAGCGGGGTACAGGGTTTCAATTCACCCCTCCACTTT	CASSGVQGFNSPLHF	NA	TRBJ1-6	once	TRBV5-1
TGTGCCAGCAGCCGCGAGACAGGGTCTGATGAGCAGTTCTTC	CASSRETGSDEQFF	TRBD1	TRBJ2-1	NA	TRBV7-2
TGCGCCAGCAGCTTGGCCGGAGGAGAGACCCAGTACTTC	CASSLAGGETQYF	NA	TRBJ2-5	NA	TRBV5-1
TGCGCCAGCAGACGCGGCTCTAGCGGGAGCACAGATACGCAGTATTTT	CASRRGSSGSTDTQYF	TRBD2	TRBJ2-3	NA	TRBV5-1